These 22 T cell receptor beta chains were all obtained from the same sample, sequenced in a study of blood T cell repertoires in COVID-19. Sequenced by immunoSEQ multiplex PCR; TCRdb stores in-frame clones only, minus some. This table holds about 210,000 clones, 84% found once. Sequencing was done on a sample of peripheral blood. The receptors were gathered from a woman between 45 and 65 years old with active or convalescent COVID-19.

This clone was picked up a small number of times. The chain recombines TRBV29-1 with TRBJ2-7, with TRBD2 matching 8 bases. Germline V gives CDR1 SQVTM, CDR2 ANQGSEA. V lost 4 bases and J lost 7; bases outside the gene matches: 12. The CDR3 spans 14 residues. The CDR3 nucleotides are TGCAGCGTTGTCGGGAGGGCCTCTCGGGGTGAGCAGTACTTC. Amino acids: CSVVGRASRGEQYF.

The rearrangement uses TRBV5-4 and TRBJ2-5; D might be TRBD1 (5 bases). V was pared by 0 bases and J by 5 bases, with 14 bases between. Germline V gives CDR1 SGHNT, CDR2 YYREEE (reference sequence). This CDR3 region has 15 residues. For the CDR3, the DNA is TGTGCCAGCAGCTTGGGGGGCGCAAAAGAGGAGACCCAGTACTTC. Its translation is CASSLGGAKEETQYF.

The chain uses TRBV10-3 and TRBJ1-5, with 8 nucleotides matching TRBD1. Germline V CDR1 and CDR2: ENHRY, SYGVKD. With V trimmed by 3 bases and J by 7 bases, 8 bases remained unmatched. The CDR3 has 15 amino acids. The CDR3 DNA follows: TGTGCCATCAGTGATTACGGACAGGGCCGGCAGCCCCAGCATTTT. It translates to CAISDYGQGRQPQHF.

The chain employs TRBV18 and TRBJ1-4; D may be TRBD1 (5 bases). V gave up 4 bases and J gave up 6 bases, with 9 bases separating them. This CDR3 region has 13 residues. Germline V gives CDR1 KGHSH, CDR2 LQKENI. The CDR3 loop is CASSRGLDEKLFF. CDR3 DNA: TGTGCCAGCTCACGGGGACTTGATGAAAAACTGTTTTTT.

The chain couples TRBV10-1 to TRBJ2-7, with D perhaps matching TRBD1 (6 bases). The length of the CDR3 is 11 residues. Trimming cost V 7 bases and J 4 bases, with 8 bases left between them. Per the germline V gene, CDR1 is WNHNN and CDR2 is SYGVQD (reference sequence). The CDR3 DNA follows: TGCGCCAGCACAGGGGCGTACGAGCAGTACTTC. The encoded protein is CASTGAYEQYF.

The chain employs TRBV5-1 and TRBJ1-1; perhaps TRBD1 as D (5 bases). V dropped 0 bases and J dropped 7 bases, with 13 bases sitting between them. Germline-derived CDR1 and CDR2 are SGHRS and YFSETQ. The CDR3 covers 14 residues. The CDR3 DNA sequence: TGCGCCAGCAGCTTGGACCCGGGGGTAATTGAAGCTTTCTTT. This codes for CASSLDPGVIEAFF.

The genes are TRBV18 and TRBJ2-5; D gene uncertain. The CDR3 has 12 amino acids. Germline V gene lookup returns CDR1 KGHSH and CDR2 LQKENI. Trimming removed 3 bases from V and 5 bases from J, with 7 bases in between. The CDR3 protein is CASSPSYETQYF. CDR3 DNA: TGTGCCAGCTCACCCTCCTATGAGACCCAGTACTTC. Full variable domain (outside the CDR3, taken from reference TRBV18 and TRBJ2-5): NAGVMQNPRHLVRRRGQEARLRCSPMKGHSHVYWYRQLPEEGLKFMVYLQKENIIDESGMPKERFSAEFPKEGPSILRIQQVVRGDSAAYFCASSPSYETQYFGPGTRLLVL.

This sequence joins TRBV10-3 and TRBJ2-5, with D possibly TRBD2 on 7 matching bases. This CDR3 contains 16 residues. From germline, CDR1 is ENHRY and CDR2 SYGVKD. Between the trimmed V and J ends, which lost 1 base and 2 bases, there was a span of 14 bases. CDR3 in DNA: TGTGCCATCAGTGAGTTTGCGCGGGGGCCTCAAGAGACCCAGTACTTC. This sequence encodes CAISEFARGPQETQYF.

The V and J genes are TRBV6-1 and TRBJ2-7, with 8 bases identical to TRBD1. The CDR3 is made up of 15 amino acids. The germline gives CDR1 MNHNS, CDR2 SASEGT. V gave up 2 bases and J gave up 3 bases; unmatched junction bases: 6. The DNA of the CDR3 is TGTGCCAGCAGTGAATATGGGACAGGAGTCTACGAGCAGTACTTC. This encodes CASSEYGTGVYEQYF.

The DNA for the CDR3 is TGTGCCAGCAGTCCTCGTCGCGGACAGGGCCCCAATTCACCCCTCCACTTT. Its protein product is CASSPRRGQGPNSPLHF. J is TRBJ1-6 and V is TRBV25-1; 8 nucleotides agree with TRBD1. V lost 5 bases, J lost 7 bases, and 13 bases stayed unmatched. The CDR3 contains 17 residues. Per the germline V gene, CDR1 is MGHDK and CDR2 is SYGVNS.

J is TRBJ1-4 and V is TRBV25-1; D uncertain. With 3 bases removed from V and 6 bases from J, the gap between germline ends came to 14 bases. Germline V gene lookup returns CDR1 MGHDK and CDR2 SYGVNS. The CDR3 spans 15 residues. The CDR3 region has the DNA TGTGCCAGCAGTGACTCCGGGAAGAGAGATGAAAAACTGTTTTTT. This gives the protein CASSDSGKRDEKLFF.

The chain has TRBV5-4 and TRBJ2-5, with D perhaps matching TRBD1 (8 bases). Looked up from germline, CDR1 is SGHNT and CDR2 is YYREEE (reference sequence). CDR3 size: 15 residues. V was trimmed by 6 bases and J by 2 bases, leaving 17 bases between them. The CDR3 loop reads CASTPSGTGQETQYF. CDR3 coding DNA: TGTGCCAGCACCCCCAGCGGGACAGGACAAGAGACCCAGTACTTC. The full variable domain, rest sourced from reference TRBV5-4 and TRBJ2-5, is ETGVTQSPTHLIKTRGQQVTLRCSSQSGHNTVSWYQQALGQGPQFIFQYYREEENGRGNFPPRFSGLQFPNYSSELNVNALELDDSALYLCASTPSGTGQETQYFGPGTRLLVL.

This clone turned up a few times. The chain has TRBV13 and TRBJ2-2; the match to TRBD1 covers 7 bases. This CDR3 has 14 residues. Germline trimming cut 6 bases from V and 4 bases from J; bases unmatched to any gene: 5. The germline V gene has CDR1 PRHDT and CDR2 FYEKMQ (reference sequence). CDR3 protein: CASRRQGTTGELFF. The CDR3 bases are TGTGCCAGCAGGCGACAGGGTACCACCGGGGAGCTGTTTTTT.

The gene calls are TRBV5-1 and TRBJ2-6; D is perhaps TRBD1 (6 bases). The V and J ends lost 1 base and 0 bases respectively, with 14 bases between them. Germline V gene lookup returns CDR1 SGHRS and CDR2 YFSETQ. There are 18 residues in the CDR3. The CDR3 sequence: CASSLTGTRLSGANVLTF. DNA for the CDR3: TGCGCCAGCAGCTTGACAGGGACCCGTCTCTCTGGGGCCAACGTCCTGACTTTC.

There are many counts of this clone. This sequence joins TRBV6-1 and TRBJ2-7; 10 positions agree with TRBD2. There are 15 residues in the CDR3. Germline CDR1 is MNHNS and CDR2 is SASEGT. J lost 5 bases, V lost 3 bases, and 7 bases had no gene match. Here the CDR3 reads CASSELAGAKDEQYF. In nucleotides, the CDR3 is TGTGCCAGCAGTGAGCTAGCGGGGGCTAAGGACGAGCAGTACTTC.

This chain joins TRBV28 and TRBJ2-3; 11 bases map to TRBD2. V lost 6 bases to trimming and J lost 2 bases; unmatched junction nucleotides: 13. The CDR3 runs 18 residues. The V gene's germline CDR1 is MDHEN and CDR2 SYDVKM. The CDR3 DNA is TGTGCCAGCAGCAGCCGTCCGGGGACTAGCGGCCCCACAGATACGCAGTATTTT. This codes for CASSSRPGTSGPTDTQYF. Filled out from reference TRBV28 and TRBJ2-3, the complete variable domain reads DVKVTQSSRYLVKRTGEKVFLECVQDMDHENMFWYRQDPGLGLRLIYFSYDVKMKEKGDIPEGYSVSREKKERFSLILESASTNQTSMYLCASSSRPGTSGPTDTQYFGPGTRLTVL.

Turning to this clone: At one boundary the junction diverges from the germline segment, which might be a read error. The chain links TRBV5-1 to TRBJ2-5, with D uncertain. The CDR3 is made up of 13 amino acids. Germline V gene data show CDR1 as SGHRS and CDR2 as YFSETQ. The CDR3 DNA is TGCGCCAGCAGCTTGGGCAGTCAAGAAACCCAGTACTTC. It specifies CASSLGSQETQYF. Full variable domain (remainder filled in from reference TRBV5-1 and TRBJ2-5): KAGVTQTPRYLIKTRGQQVTLSCSPISGHRSVSWYQQTPGQGLQFLFEYFSETQRNKGNFPGRFSGRQFSNSRSEMNVSTLELGDSALYLCASSLGSQETQYFGPGTRLLVL.

The rearrangement uses TRBV2 and TRBJ2-7; a possible D gene is TRBD1 (6 bases). V lost 3 bases to trimming and J lost 6 bases, with 12 bases between them. The germline V gene encodes CDR1 SNHLY and CDR2 FYNNEI. The CDR3 has 13 amino acids. CDR3 region: CASSDYRVGEQYF. CDR3 coding DNA: TGTGCCAGCAGTGATTACAGGGTGGGCGAGCAGTACTTC.

This clone was seen more than once but under ten times. This sequence joins TRBV6-4 and TRBJ2-5; 7 nucleotides agree with TRBD2. Germline-derived CDR1 and CDR2 are MRHNA and SNTAGT. V dropped 4 bases and J dropped 2; count of bases not matched to a gene: 7. The CDR3 covers 15 residues. CDR3 amino acids: CASSVSAGLQETQYF. CDR3 coding DNA: TGTGCCAGCAGTGTATCAGCGGGGCTTCAAGAGACCCAGTACTTC.

This rearrangement joins TRBV4-1 to TRBJ2-7; D gene unclear. The CDR3 loop spans 16 amino acids. Germline-derived CDR1 and CDR2 are MGHRA and YSYEKL. V lost 4 bases and J lost 4, with 20 bases in between. CDR3 in DNA: TGCGCCAGCAGCCGCCCGACAACCGAGTCCGAATACGAGCAGTACGTC. Translated: CASSRPTTESEYEQYV.

This CDR3 is CASSPPGGGGDEQFF. CDR3 DNA: TGTGCCAGCAGCCCCCCGGGTGGGGGAGGGGATGAGCAGTTCTTC. This sequence joins TRBV11-2 and TRBJ2-1; 7 nucleotides align to TRBD2. V lost 5 bases, J lost 8 bases, and 12 bases stayed unmatched. CDR1 SGHAT and CDR2 FQNNGV come from the germline V gene. The CDR3 is made up of 15 amino acids.

This clone has just a few counts. The rearrangement uses TRBV5-4 and TRBJ1-1; D is undetermined. The CDR3 loop spans 14 amino acids. The V gene lost 4 bases and the J gene lost 0 bases, with 10 bases spanning the gap. Germline assignment: CDR1 SGHNT and CDR2 YYREEE (reference sequence). CDR3 residues: CASSPGMVNTEAFF. Written as DNA, the CDR3 is TGTGCCAGCAGCCCCGGGATGGTGAACACTGAAGCTTTCTTT.